This TCR beta chain was identified during a study of cytomegalovirus exposure and HLA in healthy donors. Vbeta (60) and Jbeta (13) primers were used in the PCR. TCRdb's table, derived via immunoSEQ multiplex PCR, lists solely in-frame clones and lacks some. The table lists 130,000 or so clones. The V segment lost 5 bases and the J segment 8 bases; nucleotides outside the gene matches: 9. CDR3 size: 14 residues. Germline V gene lookup returns CDR1 SGHAT and CDR2 FQNNGV. The chain has TRBV11-2 and TRBJ1-2; 9 nucleotides agree with TRBD1. The TCR sequence derives from a woman aged 18-29 years in good health and CMV-seronegative. The sequencing sample was made of PBMCs. Written as DNA, the CDR3 is TGTGCCAGCAGCCCCATAAGGGACAGGGAGGGCTACACCTTC. It is translated as CASSPIRDREGYTF.